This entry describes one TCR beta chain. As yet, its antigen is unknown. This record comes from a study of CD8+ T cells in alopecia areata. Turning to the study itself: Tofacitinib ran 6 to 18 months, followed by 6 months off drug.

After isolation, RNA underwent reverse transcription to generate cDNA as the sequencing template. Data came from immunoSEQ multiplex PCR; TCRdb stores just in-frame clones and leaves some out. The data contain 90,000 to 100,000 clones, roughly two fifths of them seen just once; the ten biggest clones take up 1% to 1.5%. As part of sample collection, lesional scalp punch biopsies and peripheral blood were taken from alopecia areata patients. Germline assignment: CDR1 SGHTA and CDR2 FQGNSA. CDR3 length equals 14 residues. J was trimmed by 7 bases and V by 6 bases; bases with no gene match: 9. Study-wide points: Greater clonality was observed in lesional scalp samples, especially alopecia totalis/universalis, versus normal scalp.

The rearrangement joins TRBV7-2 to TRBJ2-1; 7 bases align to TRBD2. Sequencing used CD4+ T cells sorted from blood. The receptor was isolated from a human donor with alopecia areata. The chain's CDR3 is CASSKRTSPNEQFF. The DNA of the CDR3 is TGTGCCAGCAGTAAACGGACTAGTCCGAATGAGCAGTTCTTC.